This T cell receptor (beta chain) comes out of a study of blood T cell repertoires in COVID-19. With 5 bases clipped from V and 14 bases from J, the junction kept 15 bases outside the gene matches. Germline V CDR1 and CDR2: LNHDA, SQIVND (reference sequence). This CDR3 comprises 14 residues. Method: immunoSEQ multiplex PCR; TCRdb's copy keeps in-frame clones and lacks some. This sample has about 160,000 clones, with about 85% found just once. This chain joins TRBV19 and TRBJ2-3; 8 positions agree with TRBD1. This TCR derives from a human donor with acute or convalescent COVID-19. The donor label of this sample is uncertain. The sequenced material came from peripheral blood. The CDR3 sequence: CASSLVSPTGGPYF. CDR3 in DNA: TGTGCCAGTAGTCTAGTCAGCCCAACAGGGGGGCCGTATTTT.